What follows are 13 T cell receptor beta chains derived from one specimen sequenced in a study of shared clonotypes between healthy human individuals. The naive CD8 population came from CD45RO-negative cells selected for CCR7, without terminally differentiated effector memory CD45RA+ cells. The protocol was immunoSEQ multiplex PCR, while the TCRdb copy is restricted to in-frame clones and leaves out a portion. This sample yields some 2,100,000 clones, of which about 93% are seen a single time; more than 1.5% belongs to the top ten. Sequenced sample: naive CD8+ T cells from PBMCs. The receptors shown here come from a man aged 18 to 29 in good health. Some clones in this sample may be carry-over from other donors' samples.

The gene calls are TRBV12-5 and TRBJ2-3; D is possibly TRBD2 (7 bases). Germline-derived CDR1 and CDR2 are LGHNT and FRNRAP. The length of the CDR3 is 16 residues. Trimming stripped 7 bases from V and 2 bases from J, with 19 bases between. CDR3 nucleotide sequence: TGTGCTAGTGCCTTAGGAAACGGGGGGCTCACAGATACGCAGTATTTT. This encodes CASALGNGGLTDTQYF.

This chain uses TRBV6-5 with TRBJ2-5, with D perhaps given as TRBD1 or TRBD2 (6 bases each). The CDR3 covers 15 residues. V was trimmed by 5 bases and J by 2 bases, leaving 15 bases between them. CDR1 is MNHEY, CDR2 SVGAGI, per germline. This chain's CDR3 is CASSRWGAAQETQYF. CDR3 nucleotides: TGTGCCAGCAGTCGGTGGGGGGCAGCGCAAGAGACCCAGTACTTC.

The rearrangement joins TRBV11-2 to TRBJ2-1; 10 positions match TRBD2. The CDR3 runs to 12 residues. Germline V CDR1 and CDR2: SGHAT, FQNNGV. After removal of 5 bases from V and 14 bases from J, the junction contained 6 bases not matched to a gene. This CDR3 reads CASSLSGGKKFF. The CDR3 nucleotides are TGTGCCAGCAGCCTTAGCGGGGGGAAGAAGTTCTTC. Full variable domain (missing parts from reference TRBV11-2 and TRBJ2-1): EAGVAQSPRYKIIEKRQSVAFWCNPISGHATLYWYQQILGQGPKLLIQFQNNGVVDDSQLPKDRFSAERLKGVDSTLKIQPAKLEDSAVYLCASSLSGGKKFFGPGTRLTVL.

The chain carries TRBV23-1 and TRBJ2-5, with 10 bases matching TRBD2. TRBV23-1 is known as an ORF, though its function is uncertain. CDR3 length: 17 amino acids. The V segment lost 0 bases and the J segment 5 bases; nucleotides outside the gene matches: 9. In DNA, the CDR3 is TGCGCCAGCAGTCAATCGGCCCTAGCGGGAGTTCGGGAGACCCAGTACTTC. Translation gives CASSQSALAGVRETQYF.

This chain links TRBV5-1 with TRBJ2-3; 9 positions agree with TRBD2. CDR3 length: 15 amino acids. CDR1 is SGHRS and CDR2 is YFSETQ in the germline V gene. Trimming took 7 bases from V and 0 from J; bases not matched to a gene: 6. CDR3 sequence (DNA): TGCGCCAGCGGCGGCGGGAGGGCGAGCACAGATACGCAGTATTTT. It specifies CASGGGRASTDTQYF.

The chain combines TRBV11-2 with TRBJ1-1; possible D gene TRBD1, 5 bases. This CDR3 spans 14 amino acids. The germline V and J ends were trimmed by 3 bases and 3 bases, with 11 bases remaining between them. Germline V CDR1 and CDR2: SGHAT, FQNNGV. The CDR3 DNA reads TGTGCCAGCAGCTTCATGGGGCGAGACACTGAAGCTTTCTTT. This gives the protein CASSFMGRDTEAFF.

Points on this clone: Other DNA sequences in the same sample also yield this CDR3. The DNA for the CDR3 is TGTGCCAGCAGCTTAGCAGGGACATCTAGCACAGATACGCAGTATTTT. This codes for CASSLAGTSSTDTQYF. The chain joins TRBV11-3 to TRBJ2-3, with D tentatively TRBD1 (6 bases). The CDR3 is 16 amino acids. V dropped 1 base and J dropped 0 bases, with 11 bases sitting between them. The V gene's germline CDR1 is SGHNT and CDR2 YENEEA.

V is TRBV7-3 and J is TRBJ2-1; 7 bases align to TRBD2. CDR3 length equals 16 residues. CDR1 is SGHTA, CDR2 FQGTGA, per germline. With V trimmed by 3 bases and J by 4 bases, 9 bases remained unmatched. CDR3 in DNA: TGTGCCAGCAGCTTTATGGGGAGGGTGGGGTACAATGAGCAGTTCTTC. Its translation is CASSFMGRVGYNEQFF.

CDR3 sequence (DNA): TGTGCCAGCAGGTACGGGAACACCATATATTTT. This codes for CASRYGNTIYF. V and J are TRBV7-9 and TRBJ1-3; D gene uncertain. This CDR3 region has 11 residues. The V gene's germline CDR1 is SEHNR and CDR2 FQNEAQ (reference sequence). V dropped 6 bases and J dropped 7 bases, with 7 bases sitting between them. The variable domain in full, with the rest retrieved from reference TRBV7-9 and TRBJ1-3, is DTGVSQNPRHKITKRGQNVTFRCDPISEHNRLYWYRQTLGQGPEFLTYFQNEAQLEKSRLLSDRFSAERPKGSFSTLEIQRTEQGDSAMYLCASRYGNTIYFGEGSWLTVV.

This chain uses TRBV28 with TRBJ1-6, with 7 nucleotides matching TRBD1. The CDR3 is made up of 16 amino acids. Germline-derived CDR1 and CDR2 are MDHEN and SYDVKM. V shed 2 bases, J shed 5 bases, and the junction held 6 bases outside the gene matches. The chain's CDR3 is CASSLLVTGDNSPLHF. CDR3 bases: TGTGCCAGCAGTTTACTGGTCACAGGGGATAATTCACCCCTCCACTTT.

This clone was seen once. Other nucleotide sequences from this sample produce the same CDR3. This chain links TRBV27 with TRBJ1-2; maybe TRBD1 (5 bases). Trimming removed 6 bases at V and 3 bases at J, with 14 bases between. Germline CDR1 is MNHEY and CDR2 is SMNVEV (reference sequence). CDR3 length: 14 residues. CDR3 nucleotides: TGTGCCAGCAGCCTCCTCGGGGGAGACTATGGCTACACCTTC. Protein sequence: CASSLLGGDYGYTF.

The chain is built from TRBV7-8 and TRBJ2-4; perhaps TRBD2 as D (7 bases). The ends were cut back, 5 bases at V and 7 bases at J, with 18 bases in the middle. The CDR3 loop spans 15 amino acids. CDR1 is SGHVS, CDR2 FQNEAQ, per germline. The CDR3 DNA follows: TGTGCCAGCAGCCCCGAGGGGGGGGCAAGGAACATTCAGTACTTC. Its protein is CASSPEGGARNIQYF.

The V gene is TRBV9, the J gene TRBJ1-2; 7 bases are a match to TRBD1. The trim removed 3 bases at V and 0 bases at J, leaving 8 bases unmatched. Germline V gives CDR1 SGDLS, CDR2 YYNGEE. CDR3 length equals 16 residues. The CDR3 is CASSDNRGRANYGYTF. CDR3 coding DNA: TGTGCCAGCAGCGACAACAGGGGCAGAGCTAACTATGGCTACACCTTC.